This entry describes one TCR beta chain. V was trimmed by 4 bases and J by 6 bases, leaving 15 bases between them. In germline, CDR1 is SGHAT, CDR2 FQNNGV. CDR3 length equals 15 residues. Using immunoSEQ multiplex PCR, the repertoire was profiled, and TCRdb retains in-frame clones only, with some absent. Here the sample spans 100,000 or so clones, around nine tenths being singletons. This sample was included in a study of T cell responses to AZD1222 COVID-19 vaccine. The source is an adult who received the AZD1222 COVID-19 vaccine. V and J are TRBV11-2 and TRBJ2-2; a possible D gene is TRBD2 (6 bases). Material: peripheral blood, obtained 28 days after the second AZD1222 dose. The CDR3 is CASSSRATGAGELFF. The CDR3 nucleotides are TGTGCCAGCAGCTCCCGGGCTACGGGGGCCGGGGAGCTGTTTTTT.